This record looks at one T cell receptor (beta chain) sequence and its context. The data were obtained in a study of cytomegalovirus exposure and HLA in healthy donors. Germline CDR1 reads SGHTA; CDR2 reads FQGNSA. The CDR3 spans 13 residues. The germline V and J ends were trimmed by 5 bases and 4 bases, with 9 bases remaining between them. The primer mix had 60 Vbeta and 13 Jbeta primers. Sequencing used immunoSEQ multiplex PCR; TCRdb keeps in-frame clones, though not all of them. This sample has fewer than 250,000 clones, with approximately 82% found just once. The genes are TRBV7-2 and TRBJ2-1, with a possible D match to TRBD1 (5 bases). The clonotype comes from a male donor in good health and CMV-seronegative. Sequencing used PBMCs. The chain's CDR3 is CASSTTVYNEQFF. In DNA, the CDR3 is TGTGCCAGCAGCACGACAGTTTACAATGAGCAGTTCTTC.